This T cell receptor beta chain derives from a study of neurological immune-mediated disorders. Specified time point: longitudinal time-point 1 (baseline). This clonotype was counted at least ten times. TCRdb called the 5' RACE reads again in MiXCR, with one record for every CDR3 protein. The profile shows roughly 75,000 distinct CDR3 sequences, roughly 15% of them singletons. The source is a female donor with HTLV-1-associated myelopathy (HAM/TSP). Sequenced input: PBMCs.

In nucleotides, the CDR3 is TGTGCCAGCAGTGAATACGGCCGCACAGATACGCAGTATTTT. Its translation: CASSEYGRTDTQYF. The rearrangement joins TRBV25-1 to TRBJ2-3, with D hard to call. Looked up from germline, CDR1 is MGHDK and CDR2 is SYGVNS. The CDR3 consists of 14 residues. The V gene lost 0 bases and the J gene lost 1 base, with 5 bases spanning the gap.